This T cell receptor (beta chain) was profiled in a study of blood T cell repertoires in COVID-19. On the study more broadly: Acute and convalescent COVID-19 specimens originated in the United States, Italy and Spain. Nucleic acid was either cDNA or gDNA, and it came from T cells, B-cell-depleted T cells, or PBMCs.

V lost 2 bases to trimming and J lost 7 bases, with 14 bases between them. The CDR3 totals 15 residues. Germline V lookup: CDR1 SNHLY, CDR2 FYNNEI. Per the study methods: It was from reference gene primer amplification that nucleated cell counts were estimated. Measured with immunoSEQ multiplex PCR; TCRdb has only the in-frame clones, and not every one. That table is the source of V, J and clone size, and D and trimming were worked out from the DNA. Of approximately 220,000 clones in the sample, about 86% were seen once. The clonotype comes from a woman aged 45-59 years with acute or convalescent COVID-19. The sequencing sample was made of peripheral blood. The J gene is TRBJ1-4, the V gene TRBV2, with D possibly being TRBD1 (5 bases). Written as DNA, the CDR3 is TGTGCCAGCAGTGAACCAGGGTTTGGTGGTGAAAAACTGTTTTTT. Protein sequence: CASSEPGFGGEKLFF.